This T cell receptor (beta chain) was captured by sequencing in a study of blood T cell repertoires in COVID-19 (dated by TCRdb to the early 2020s). Regarding the complete study: Collaborator samples came from the United States, Italy and Spain and covered acute and convalescent phases of COVID-19. The material from the prospective study consisted of cDNA or gDNA derived from T cells, B-cell-depleted T cells, or PBMCs. The dataset comprised deeply sampled blood TCRbeta repertoires from subjects exposed to, actively infected with, or recovered from COVID-19. The repertoires were made available in a free public database intended to serve as a resource for research on the immune response to SARS-CoV-2. The samples were drawn from two sources: the first 160 participants of the ongoing ImmuneRACE study, and over 1,000 subjects contributed by 6 global collaborators. A de-identified subject ID, COVID-19 status, age in years and sex were almost always included in the sample metadata. Where HLA class I and class II types were available, the types were taken from metadata supplied by the sample provider, not from assay-based typing. Results and caveats for the whole study, not just this receptor: The amount of clinical and demographic metadata varied by source and participant and was provided uncurated.

Its CDR3 holds 14 amino acids, cysteine through phenylalanine. Just CDR3 DNA is preserved here, 42 bases in frame from base 1. For CDR1 and CDR2, the germline V gene (reference sequence) lists SEHNR and FQNEAQ. V and J are trimmed by 5 bases and 6 bases, and the gene matches miss 9 bases of the junction. TCRbeta CDR3 regions were amplified from genomic DNA by means of the immunoSEQ Assay, a bias-controlled multiplex PCR. Processing in the source paper ran as follows. Within the assay, amplification of reference gene primers was used to estimate how many nucleated cells each sample contained. To quantify the absolute abundance of each unique TCRbeta CDR3 rearrangement, sequence reads were collapsed and filtered. For each sample, productive Simpson clonality was calculated as the square root of Simpson's diversity index across productive rearrangements. The clones in this table, taken by TCRdb from immuneACCESS, are in-frame only. Not every clone is retained; where verified, under half of the shortfall comes from an unresolved V gene, and the cause of the rest is unknown. The DNA gave D and trimming, while V, J and clone size come from that table. The sample table holds about 250,000 clones, of which around 84% were seen once. The ten largest account for more than 1.5% of the sample.

Participants in the prospective study were enrolled through a virtual design, were aged about 18 to 100 years, and lived in roughly 25 United States geographic areas. Cohort assignment in the prospective study relied on participant-reported clinical history from a screening survey and a study questionnaire. Recovered participants in ImmuneRACE Cohort 3 were defined by two consecutive negative NP/OP PCR tests, clearance by a healthcare professional, or resolution of symptoms. In the prospective study, whole blood, serum and a nasopharyngeal or oropharyngeal swab were collected from each participant by mobile phlebotomists. Additional blood draws and questionnaires over an approximately two-month period could optionally be provided by prospective study participants. Before DNA extraction, prospective study blood samples were shipped either frozen or at room temperature. Worth noting for this clone: No antigen is known for it. The input lacks base qualities; no much larger clone sits a single base away.

Sequencing input: PBMCs or T cells enriched from blood (not recorded which). The chain employs TRBV7-9 and TRBJ1-2, with 7 central nucleotides matching TRBD1. The sequence was collected from a man aged 40-50 years who had recovered from COVID-19. DNA sequence: TGTGCCAGCAGCGGGCGGACAGGTACAAATGGCTACACCTTC. Its product reads: CASSGRTGTNGYTF.